This T cell receptor (beta chain) was documented in a study of regulatory T cells in long-lasting Graves disease. Combining iRepertoire HTBI primers with Arm-PCR of CDR3 regions, the authors built TCR beta libraries. TCRdb re-called the multiplex PCR reads with MiXCR, one entry per CDR3 protein. Here the sample spans about 610,000 distinct CDR3 sequences, roughly 16% being singletons. The time point: newly diagnosed GD, antithyroid drugs for less than 3 months. There was RNA extracted from PBMCs, and the TCR library was made from it. This clonotype was found many times. V lost 5 bases to trimming and J lost 4 bases; unmatched junction nucleotides: 6. The germline CDR1 and CDR2 sequences are SGHAT and FQNNGV. There are 15 residues in the CDR3. These same records also appear under a second study, on T cells in Graves' hyperthyroidism and ophthalmopathy. As reported in that work: Any patient presenting with uncontrolled infection, other autoimmune disease, pregnancy or lactation was left out. Diagnosis rested on symptoms, serum thyroxine and TRAb, thyroid ultrasound, and orbital computed tomography.

The specimen was peripheral blood mononuclear cells (PBMCs), collected at new diagnosis, from a patient treated with antithyroid drugs. The source of this sequence is a man aged 18 to 35 with Graves disease. The chain links TRBV11-2 to TRBJ1-5, with 9 positions matching TRBD1. The DNA of the CDR3 is TGTGCCAGCAGCCCATCCGGGACAGGGAATCAGCCCCAGCATTTT. Its translation: CASSPSGTGNQPQHF.